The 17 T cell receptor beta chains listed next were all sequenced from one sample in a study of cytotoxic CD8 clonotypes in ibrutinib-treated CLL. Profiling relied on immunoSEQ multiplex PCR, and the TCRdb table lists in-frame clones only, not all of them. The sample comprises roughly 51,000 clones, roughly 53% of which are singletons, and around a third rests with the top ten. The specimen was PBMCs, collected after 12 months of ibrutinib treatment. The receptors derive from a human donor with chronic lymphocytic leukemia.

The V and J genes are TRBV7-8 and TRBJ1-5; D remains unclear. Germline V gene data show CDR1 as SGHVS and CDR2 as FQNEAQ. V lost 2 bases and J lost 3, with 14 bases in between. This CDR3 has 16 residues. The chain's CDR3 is CASSLRDTPTNQPQHF. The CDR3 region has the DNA TGTGCCAGCAGCTTACGTGATACTCCAACCAATCAGCCCCAGCATTTT.

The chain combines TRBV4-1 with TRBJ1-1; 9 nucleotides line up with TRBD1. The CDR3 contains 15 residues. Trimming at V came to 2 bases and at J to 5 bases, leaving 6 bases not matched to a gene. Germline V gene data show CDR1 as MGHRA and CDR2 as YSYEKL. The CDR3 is CASSQLTGGKTEAFF. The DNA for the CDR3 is TGCGCCAGCAGCCAACTGACAGGGGGAAAAACTGAAGCTTTCTTT.

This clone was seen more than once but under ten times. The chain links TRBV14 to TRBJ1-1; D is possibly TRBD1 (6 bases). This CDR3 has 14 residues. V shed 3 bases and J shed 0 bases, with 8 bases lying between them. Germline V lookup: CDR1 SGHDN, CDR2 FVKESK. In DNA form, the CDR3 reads TGTGCCAGCAGCCAGCAGGGGATGAACACTGAAGCTTTCTTT. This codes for CASSQQGMNTEAFF.

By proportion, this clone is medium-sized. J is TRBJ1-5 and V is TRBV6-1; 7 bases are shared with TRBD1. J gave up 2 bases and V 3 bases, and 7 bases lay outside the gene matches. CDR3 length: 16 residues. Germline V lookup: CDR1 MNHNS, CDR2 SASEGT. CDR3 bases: TGTGCCAGCAGTGACAGGACAGGCCAGCGCAATCAGCCCCAGCATTTT. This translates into CASSDRTGQRNQPQHF.

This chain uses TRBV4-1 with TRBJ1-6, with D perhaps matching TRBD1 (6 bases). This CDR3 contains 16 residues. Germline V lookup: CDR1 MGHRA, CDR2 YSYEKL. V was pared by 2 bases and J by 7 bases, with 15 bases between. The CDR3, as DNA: TGCGCCAGCAGCCAAACCGGGACACGAGCGAATTCACCCCTCCACTTT. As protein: CASSQTGTRANSPLHF.

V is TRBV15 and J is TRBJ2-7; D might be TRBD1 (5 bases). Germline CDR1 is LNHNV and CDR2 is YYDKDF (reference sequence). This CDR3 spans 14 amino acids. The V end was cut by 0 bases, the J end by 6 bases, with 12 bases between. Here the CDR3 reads CATSRDTGTGEQYF. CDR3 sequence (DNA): TGTGCCACCAGCAGAGACACAGGAACGGGCGAGCAGTACTTC.

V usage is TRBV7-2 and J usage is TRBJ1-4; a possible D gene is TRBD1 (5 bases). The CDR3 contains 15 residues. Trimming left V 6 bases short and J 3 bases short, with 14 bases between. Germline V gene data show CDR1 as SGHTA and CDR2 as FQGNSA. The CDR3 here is CASRLTGLPNEKLFF. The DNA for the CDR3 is TGTGCCAGCAGACTAACGGGACTACCTAATGAAAAACTGTTTTTT.

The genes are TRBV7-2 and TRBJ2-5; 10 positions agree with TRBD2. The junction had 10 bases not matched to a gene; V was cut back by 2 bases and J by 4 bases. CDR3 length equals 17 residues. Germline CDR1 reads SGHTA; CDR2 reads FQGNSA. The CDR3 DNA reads TGTGCCAGCAGCTTAATCGTAGGGCTAGCGGGAGCAGAGACCCAGTACTTC. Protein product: CASSLIVGLAGAETQYF.

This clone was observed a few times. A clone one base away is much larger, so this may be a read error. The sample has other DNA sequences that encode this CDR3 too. DNA of the CDR3: TGTGCCAGCAGTTTGGGCTACGAGCAGTACTTC. Amino acid sequence: CASSLGYEQYF. The V and J genes are TRBV27 and TRBJ2-7; the D is unclear. Deletions cut 3 bases from V and 3 bases from J, with 3 bases between. The V gene's germline CDR1 is MNHEY and CDR2 SMNVEV (reference sequence). The CDR3 loop spans 11 amino acids.

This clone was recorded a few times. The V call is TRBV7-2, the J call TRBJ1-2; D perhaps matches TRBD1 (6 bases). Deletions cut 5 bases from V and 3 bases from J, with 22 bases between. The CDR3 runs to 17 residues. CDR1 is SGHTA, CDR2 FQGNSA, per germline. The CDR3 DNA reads TGTGCCAGCAGCGTGAGAGCCTACAGGGTAGTAGACTATGGCTACACCTTC. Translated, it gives CASSVRAYRVVDYGYTF.

The CDR3 DNA is TGTGCCAGCAGTGGGCGCCCCCAAGTTCGCGGCTACACCTTC. This sequence encodes CASSGRPQVRGYTF. The V call is TRBV28, the J call TRBJ1-2; unclear D gene. Trimming pared 5 bases from V and 8 bases from J, leaving 18 bases between. The CDR3 is made up of 14 amino acids. Germline V gene data show CDR1 as MDHEN and CDR2 as SYDVKM.

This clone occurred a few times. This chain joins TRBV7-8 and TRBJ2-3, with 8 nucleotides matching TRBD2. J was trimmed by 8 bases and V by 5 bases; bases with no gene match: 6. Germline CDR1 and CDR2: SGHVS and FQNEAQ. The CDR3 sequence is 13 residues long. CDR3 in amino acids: CASSGSGGGTQYF. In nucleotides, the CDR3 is TGTGCCAGCAGCGGGTCGGGAGGGGGTACGCAGTATTTT. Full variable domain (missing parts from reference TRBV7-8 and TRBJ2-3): GAGVSQSPRYKVAKRGQDVALRCDPISGHVSLFWYQQALGQGPEFLTYFQNEAQLDKSGLPSDRFFAERPEGSVSTLKIQRTQQEDSAVYLCASSGSGGGTQYFGPGTRLTVL.

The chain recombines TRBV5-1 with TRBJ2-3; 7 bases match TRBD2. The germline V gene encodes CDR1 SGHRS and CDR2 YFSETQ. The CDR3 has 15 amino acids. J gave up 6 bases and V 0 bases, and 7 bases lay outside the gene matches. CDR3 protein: CASSLVLAKRDTQYF. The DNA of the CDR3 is TGCGCCAGCAGCTTGGTACTAGCGAAAAGGGATACGCAGTATTTT. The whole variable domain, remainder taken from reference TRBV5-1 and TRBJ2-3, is KAGVTQTPRYLIKTRGQQVTLSCSPISGHRSVSWYQQTPGQGLQFLFEYFSETQRNKGNFPGRFSGRQFSNSRSEMNVSTLELGDSALYLCASSLVLAKRDTQYFGPGTRLTVL.

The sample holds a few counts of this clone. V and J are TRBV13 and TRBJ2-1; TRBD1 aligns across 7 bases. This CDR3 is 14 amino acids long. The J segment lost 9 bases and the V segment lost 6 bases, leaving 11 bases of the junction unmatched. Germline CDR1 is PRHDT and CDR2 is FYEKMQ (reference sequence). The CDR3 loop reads CASSLSTGYAEQFF. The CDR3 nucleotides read TGTGCCAGCAGTCTTTCGACAGGGTACGCTGAGCAGTTCTTC.

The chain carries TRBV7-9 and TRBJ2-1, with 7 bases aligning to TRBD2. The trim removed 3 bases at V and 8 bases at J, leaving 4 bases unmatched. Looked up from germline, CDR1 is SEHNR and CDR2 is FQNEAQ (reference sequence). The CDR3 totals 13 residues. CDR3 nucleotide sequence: TGTGCCAGCAGCTTTGCGGGAGTCCATGAGCAGTTCTTC. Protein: CASSFAGVHEQFF.

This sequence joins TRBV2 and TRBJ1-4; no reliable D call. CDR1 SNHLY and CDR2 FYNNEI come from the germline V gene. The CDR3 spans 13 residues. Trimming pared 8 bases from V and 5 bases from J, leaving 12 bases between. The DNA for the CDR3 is TGTGCCAGCTATTTCGACACCAATGAAAAACTGTTTTTT. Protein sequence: CASYFDTNEKLFF.

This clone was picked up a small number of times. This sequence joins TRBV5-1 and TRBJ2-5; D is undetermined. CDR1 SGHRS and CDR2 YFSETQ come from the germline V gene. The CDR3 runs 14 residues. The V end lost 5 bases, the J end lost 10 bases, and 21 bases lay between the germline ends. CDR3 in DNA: TGCGCCAGCAGTTCGGACGGTGGCGGCGTGGTCCAGTACTTC. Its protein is CASSSDGGGVVQYF. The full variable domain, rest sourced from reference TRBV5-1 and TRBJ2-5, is KAGVTQTPRYLIKTRGQQVTLSCSPISGHRSVSWYQQTPGQGLQFLFEYFSETQRNKGNFPGRFSGRQFSNSRSEMNVSTLELGDSALYLCASSSDGGGVVQYFGPGTRLLVL.